The clone carrying this T cell receptor (beta chain) was seen a handful of times. The CDR3 is 13 residues long. V was trimmed by 5 bases and J by 6 bases, leaving 11 bases between them. The germline V gene encodes CDR1 MNHEY and CDR2 SVGAGI. The sample comes from a study of Graves' ophthalmopathy and Graves' hyperthyroidism. The study amplified TCR beta CDR3 regions using RNA transcripts. Second-round multiplex PCR came after first-round RT-PCR with HTBI primers. One entry per CDR3 protein, called by TCRdb with MiXCR from the multiplex PCR reads. The data show 1 million to 1.3 million distinct CDR3 sequences, approximately 35% seen once.

The material sequenced was peripheral blood or thyroid tissue (not recorded which). This sequence originates from an adult man with Graves' hyperthyroidism. The chain combines TRBV6-5 with TRBJ1-5; D not certain. The CDR3 coding sequence is TGTGCCAGCAGTGGGGTTTTTGGTCAGCCCCAGCATTTT. It specifies CASSGVFGQPQHF.